The 28 T cell receptor beta chains given below trace back to one sample, sequenced in a study of cytomegalovirus exposure and HLA in healthy donors. Vbeta (60) and Jbeta (13) primers were used in the PCR. Profiling relied on immunoSEQ multiplex PCR, and the TCRdb table lists in-frame clones only, not all of them. Of around 110,000 clones detected, about 76% appear once; the ten largest clones hold about 3.9%. The sample taken for sequencing was PBMCs. The receptors shown here come from a woman in her twenties or thirties in good health and CMV-seronegative.

The chain joins TRBV7-3 to TRBJ1-1; TRBD1 matches at 7 bases. The ends lost 4 bases at V and 2 bases at J; junction bases unmatched: 4. CDR1 is SGHTA, CDR2 FQGTGA, per germline. The CDR3 loop spans 14 amino acids. The CDR3 DNA is TGTGCCAGCAGCTCCGGGACAGCCAACACTGAAGCTTTCTTT. It yields the protein CASSSGTANTEAFF. Supplemented by reference TRBV7-3 and TRBJ1-1, the full variable domain reads GAGVSQTPSNKVTEKGKYVELRCDPISGHTALYWYRQSLGQGPEFLIYFQGTGAADDSGLPNDRFFAVRPEGSVSTLKIQRTERGDSAVYLCASSSGTANTEAFFGQGTRLTVV.

The chain links TRBV9 to TRBJ1-1; 8 bases line up with TRBD1. From germline, CDR1 is SGDLS and CDR2 YYNGEE. With 4 bases clipped from V and 3 bases from J, the junction kept 11 bases outside the gene matches. This CDR3 has 16 amino acids. The CDR3 region is CASSHTQGAWDTEAFF. In DNA form, the CDR3 reads TGTGCCAGCAGCCATACCCAGGGGGCTTGGGACACTGAAGCTTTCTTT. Filled out from reference TRBV9 and TRBJ1-1, the complete variable domain reads DSGVTQTPKHLITATGQRVTLRCSPRSGDLSVYWYQQSLDQGLQFLIQYYNGEERAKGNILERFSAQQFPDLHSELNLSSLELGDSALYFCASSHTQGAWDTEAFFGQGTRLTVV.

V is TRBV6-1 and J is TRBJ2-5; 11 nucleotides agree with TRBD2. The CDR3 length is 15 residues. The ends lost 6 bases at V and 2 bases at J; junction bases unmatched: 5. In germline, CDR1 is MNHNS, CDR2 SASEGT. Here the CDR3 reads CASRDLAGGQETQYF. In nucleotides, the CDR3 is TGTGCCAGCAGAGATCTAGCGGGGGGACAAGAGACCCAGTACTTC.

The V and J genes are TRBV6-1 and TRBJ2-7; 10 bases align to TRBD1. V was clipped by 6 bases and J by 0 bases; unmatched bases: 5. CDR1 is MNHNS, CDR2 SASEGT, per germline. The CDR3 contains 15 residues. CDR3 sequence: CASRADRGPSYEQYF. For the CDR3, the DNA is TGTGCCAGCAGGGCTGACAGGGGGCCCTCCTACGAGCAGTACTTC.

This clone came up a few times. The V and J genes are TRBV5-4 and TRBJ1-1; possible D gene TRBD1, 6 bases. Deletions cut 2 bases from V and 4 bases from J, with 6 bases between. The CDR3 is 12 residues long. Looked up from germline, CDR1 is SGHNT and CDR2 is YYREEE (reference sequence). The CDR3 protein is CASSFRGTEAFF. The CDR3 DNA reads as TGTGCCAGCAGCTTCAGGGGCACTGAAGCTTTCTTT.

This clone showed up just a few times. V is TRBV2 and J is TRBJ1-1, with D possibly matching TRBD1 (6 bases). Germline V gene data show CDR1 as SNHLY and CDR2 as FYNNEI. The CDR3 length is 15 residues. Trimming removed 6 bases from V and 1 base from J, with 15 bases in between. CDR3 region: CASRWKGHPNTEAFF. Here the CDR3 DNA reads TGTGCCAGCAGGTGGAAGGGACACCCGAACACTGAAGCTTTCTTT.

As regards this clone: A read error may produce the germline difference seen at one junction end. The chain links TRBV19 to TRBJ2-7, with a weak D call TRBD2 (5 bases). CDR1 is LNHDA, CDR2 SQIVND, per germline (reference sequence). The CDR3 consists of 14 residues. CDR3 sequence: CATRPGLPSDEQYF. CDR3 coding DNA: TGTGCCACCCGGCCTGGACTTCCCTCCGACGAGCAGTACTTC.

The genes are TRBV28 and TRBJ2-1, with 10 bases identical to TRBD2. Germline V CDR1 and CDR2: MDHEN, SYDVKM. This CDR3 contains 17 residues. The V and J ends lost 1 base and 4 bases, in that order; junction bases with no gene match: 7. The CDR3 bases are TGTGCCAGCAGTTTATTTACTAGCGGGATCCAATACAATGAGCAGTTCTTC. Protein product: CASSLFTSGIQYNEQFF.

The rearrangement links TRBV4-3 to TRBJ2-5, with 9 nucleotides matching TRBD2. CDR3 length: 18 residues. Trimming took 0 bases from V and 5 from J; bases not matched to a gene: 13. Germline V gene data show CDR1 as LGHNA and CDR2 as YSLEER. The CDR3 DNA reads as TGCGCCAGCAGCCAAGATTTTTTCGCGGGAGGGCCTGGGGAGACCCAGTACTTC. This gives the protein CASSQDFFAGGPGETQYF.

The V call is TRBV5-1, the J call TRBJ1-1; D is possibly TRBD1 (6 bases). CDR1 SGHRS and CDR2 YFSETQ come from the germline V gene. The CDR3 totals 15 residues. V shed 3 bases and J shed 0 bases, with 12 bases lying between them. This CDR3 is CASSYGGTMNTEAFF. The CDR3 DNA sequence: TGCGCCAGCAGCTATGGGGGCACTATGAACACTGAAGCTTTCTTT.

The gene calls are TRBV4-1 and TRBJ1-2, with D possibly being TRBD1 (6 bases). The CDR3 is 14 amino acids. CDR1 is MGHRA, CDR2 YSYEKL, per germline. V was pared by 0 bases and J by 4 bases, with 9 bases between. The CDR3 loop reads CASSQDGGAYGYTF. The CDR3 nucleotides are TGCGCCAGCAGCCAAGACGGGGGGGCCTATGGCTACACCTTC.

The CDR3 reads CASSRGQPFGGANVLTF. The CDR3 DNA sequence: TGTGCCAGTAGTAGAGGACAGCCCTTTGGGGGGGCCAACGTCCTGACTTTC. This chain links TRBV19 with TRBJ2-6; the D gene is possibly TRBD1 (6 bases). Deletions cut 4 bases from V and 4 bases from J, with 17 bases between. This CDR3 spans 17 amino acids. The germline gives CDR1 LNHDA, CDR2 SQIVND (reference sequence).

CDR3 in amino acids: CASGLVIRGTYNEQFF. The DNA for the CDR3 is TGTGCTAGTGGTTTGGTCATCCGGGGGACCTACAATGAGCAGTTCTTC. The chain uses TRBV12-5 and TRBJ2-1; perhaps TRBD2 as D (6 bases). This CDR3 contains 16 residues. CDR1 and CDR2 from the germline V gene are LGHNT and FRNRAP. With 0 bases removed from V and 2 bases from J, the gap between germline ends came to 11 bases.

V gene TRBV5-6 combines with J gene TRBJ1-2; 10 bases map to TRBD1. The germline V gene has CDR1 SGHDT and CDR2 YYEEEE. Germline trimming cut 7 bases from V and 8 bases from J; bases unmatched to any gene: 8. The CDR3 totals 13 residues. The CDR3 loop reads CASAGQGLEGYTF. The CDR3, as DNA: TGTGCCAGCGCGGGACAGGGGCTTGAGGGCTACACCTTC.

The V and J genes are TRBV5-1 and TRBJ2-3, with a weak D call TRBD2 (6 bases). CDR3 length: 17 residues. Germline V gene sequence: CDR1 SGHRS, CDR2 YFSETQ. The V end lost 0 bases, the J end lost 0 bases, and 14 bases lay between the germline ends. CDR3 sequence reads: CASSLGVGGASTDTQYF. CDR3 coding DNA: TGCGCCAGCAGCTTGGGAGTCGGCGGGGCTAGCACAGATACGCAGTATTTT.

The chain links TRBV5-6 to TRBJ1-3; D may be TRBD1 (5 bases). Germline values: CDR1 SGHDT, CDR2 YYEEEE. V was pared by 2 bases and J by 0 bases, with 9 bases between. The CDR3 is 15 amino acids. CDR3 sequence: CASSFQGGSGNTIYF. Here the CDR3 DNA reads TGTGCCAGCAGCTTCCAGGGAGGCTCTGGAAACACCATATATTTT.

V is TRBV5-8 and J is TRBJ2-5; a possible D gene is TRBD1 (5 bases). Trimming removed 1 base at V and 5 bases at J, with 15 bases between. This CDR3 is 15 amino acids long. The germline CDR1 and CDR2 sequences are SGHTS and YDEGEE. The CDR3 region is CASSLFRVRAETQYF. For the CDR3, the DNA is TGTGCCAGCAGCTTGTTCAGGGTCAGGGCGGAGACCCAGTACTTC.

This chain uses TRBV29-1 with TRBJ2-5; maybe TRBD2 (6 bases). The germline V and J ends were trimmed by 8 bases and 5 bases, with 18 bases remaining between them. This CDR3 has 13 residues. CDR1 SQVTM and CDR2 ANQGSEA come from the germline V gene. The CDR3 bases are TGCAGCCATCACCCGGGGGATAGGGAGACCCAGTACTTC. This codes for CSHHPGDRETQYF.

This chain uses TRBV6-4 with TRBJ1-2; D gene uncertain. This CDR3 is 14 amino acids long. Germline-derived CDR1 and CDR2 are MRHNA and SNTAGT. V lost 6 bases, J lost 5 bases, and 16 bases lay in between. This CDR3 is CASSPNGVRYGYTF. DNA for the CDR3: TGTGCCAGCAGCCCCAACGGGGTGAGGTATGGCTACACCTTC.

This chain joins TRBV9 and TRBJ2-5; 9 bases match TRBD2. Losses at the gene ends were 3 bases for V and 3 bases for J; bases not matched to a gene: 3. The CDR3 length is 14 residues. From germline, CDR1 is SGDLS and CDR2 YYNGEE. Here the CDR3 DNA reads TGTGCCAGCAGCGCTAGCGGGGCTAAAGAGACCCAGTACTTC. This encodes CASSASGAKETQYF.

The chain joins TRBV19 to TRBJ2-1; TRBD2 agrees at 11 bases. Germline assignment: CDR1 LNHDA and CDR2 SQIVND (reference sequence). This CDR3 is built from 16 residues. Trimming removed 5 bases from V and 6 bases from J; junction bases left unmatched: 9. CDR3 nucleotide sequence: TGTGCCAGTAGTTCTTTAGCGGGAGGGCATGGCAATGAGCAGTTCTTC. Its protein product is CASSSLAGGHGNEQFF.

This clone was observed a handful of times. The genes are TRBV4-3 and TRBJ2-1; 7 nucleotides align to TRBD2. With 0 bases clipped from V and 2 bases from J, the junction kept 7 bases outside the gene matches. The CDR3 is 17 amino acids. The germline V gene has CDR1 LGHNA and CDR2 YSLEER. The CDR3 here is CASSQDMTSGAYNEQFF. CDR3 nucleotide sequence: TGCGCCAGCAGCCAAGATATGACAAGCGGGGCCTACAATGAGCAGTTCTTC.

CDR3 sequence (DNA): TGCGCCAGCAGCCGGTACCTACAGGCCTCATACGAGCAGTACTTC. Translation gives CASSRYLQASYEQYF. The chain has TRBV4-3 and TRBJ2-7; tentatively, D is TRBD1 (5 bases). Germline V gene data show CDR1 as LGHNA and CDR2 as YSLEER. The CDR3 is 15 residues long. Trimming shortened V by 4 bases and J by 4 bases, and 17 bases separated the two germline ends.

The gene calls are TRBV4-2 and TRBJ2-1; a weak D match, TRBD1 (6 bases). This CDR3 spans 15 amino acids. V lost 1 base to trimming and J lost 7 bases, with 14 bases between them. Germline values: CDR1 LGHNA, CDR2 YNFKEQ. The CDR3 coding sequence is TGTGCCAGCAGCCAAGCCGGGACAAGTGGGAATGAGCAGTTCTTC. Protein product: CASSQAGTSGNEQFF.

The chain carries TRBV7-2 and TRBJ2-7; D call uncertain. This CDR3 region has 13 residues. Germline assignment: CDR1 SGHTA and CDR2 FQGNSA. The V end lost 5 bases, the J end lost 3 bases, and 11 bases lay between the germline ends. CDR3 nucleotide sequence: TGTGCCAGCAGCCCAGGTGGTCTCTACGAGCAGTACTTC. Residues: CASSPGGLYEQYF.

With regard to this clone: Sequence at one end of the junction differs from germline and may be a read error. The J gene is TRBJ1-2, the V gene TRBV7-9; 9 bases fit TRBD1. Per germline, CDR1 SEHNR and CDR2 FQNEAQ (reference sequence). This CDR3 spans 16 amino acids. The CDR3 reads CSSSLVWTGDNYGYTF. The CDR3, as DNA: TGTTCCAGCAGCTTAGTGTGGACAGGGGATAACTATGGCTACACCTTC. The entire variable domain, with the rest obtained from reference TRBV7-9 and TRBJ1-2, is as follows: DTGVSQNPRHKITKRGQNVTFRCDPISEHNRLYWYRQTLGQGPEFLTYFQNEAQLEKSRLLSDRFSAERPKGSFSTLEIQRTEQGDSAMYLCSSSLVWTGDNYGYTFGSGTRLTVV.

This chain uses TRBV7-9 with TRBJ2-1, with D perhaps matching TRBD1 (6 bases). The CDR3 is 16 residues long. Trimming cost V 4 bases and J 0 bases, with 13 bases left between them. Germline values: CDR1 SEHNR, CDR2 FQNEAQ (reference sequence). The CDR3 region is CASSSRGGISYNEQFF. CDR3 coding DNA: TGTGCCAGCAGCTCGCGAGGGGGAATCTCCTACAATGAGCAGTTCTTC.

This clone was seen more than once but under ten times. The V gene is TRBV11-2, the J gene TRBJ1-4, with D unclear. Germline V gives CDR1 SGHAT, CDR2 FQNNGV. Trimming pared 3 bases from V and 5 bases from J, leaving 7 bases between. The CDR3 is 13 residues long. The CDR3: CASSFGVNEKLFF. CDR3 bases: TGTGCCAGCAGCTTCGGGGTCAATGAAAAACTGTTTTTT.